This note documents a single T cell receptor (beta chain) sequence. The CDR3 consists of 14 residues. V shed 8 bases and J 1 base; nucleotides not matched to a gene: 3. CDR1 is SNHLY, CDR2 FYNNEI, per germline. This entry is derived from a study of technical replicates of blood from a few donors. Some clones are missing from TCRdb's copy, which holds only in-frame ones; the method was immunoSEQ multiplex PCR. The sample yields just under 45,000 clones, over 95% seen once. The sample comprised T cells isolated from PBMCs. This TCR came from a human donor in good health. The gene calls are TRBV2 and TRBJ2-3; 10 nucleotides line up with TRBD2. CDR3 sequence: CASRLAGGTDTQYF. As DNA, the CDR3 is TGTGCCAGCCGGCTAGCGGGAGGCACAGATACGCAGTATTTT. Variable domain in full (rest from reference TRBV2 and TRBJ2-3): EPEVTQTPSHQVTQMGQEVILRCVPISNHLYFYWYRQILGQKVEFLVSFYNNEISEKSEIFDDQFSVERPDGSNFTLKIRSTKLEDSAMYFCASRLAGGTDTQYFGPGTRLTVL.